This T cell receptor beta chain was captured by sequencing in a study of T-cell reconstitution after alpha-beta-depleted transplantation in children. This CDR3 has 13 amino acids. From germline, CDR1 is MGHRA and CDR2 YSYEKL. Study outcomes and limitations: Alpha-beta T cells present about two months after transplant were reported to originate from several hundred expanded graft clones. Once a year had passed after transplant, T-cell counts and diversity came mostly from newly produced T cells. Some patients showed high day-60 TCRbeta diversity, which derived from surviving recipient T cells and thymic progenitors.

As it was prepared, the TCRbeta library received unique molecular identifiers. TCRdb recomputed calls from the PCR reads with MiXCR, one row per CDR3 protein. The data contain more than 500,000 distinct CDR3 sequences, about an eighth of them seen just once; the ten biggest clones take up around 15%. In its sample, this clonotype was seen once. What it binds is unknown. One junction end does not reproduce the germline sequence, and a read error may be involved. V gene TRBV4-1 combines with J gene TRBJ2-4, with 9 bases identical to TRBD1. The sample was PBMCs, mostly from graft donor cells, taken 180 days after TCRalphabeta/CD19-depleted stem cell transplant. This TCR came from a female patient aged 2 to 10 who had a stem cell transplant for aplastic anemia, so the T cells may come from the graft donor. DNA of the CDR3: TGCGCCAGCAGCCAAGAACGGGGGGACAGGGAGGACTGG. Its protein product is CASSQERGDREDW.